Given below is one T cell receptor beta chain in context. This sample was taken from a study of shared clonotypes between healthy human individuals. The germline V gene has CDR1 MGHDK and CDR2 SYGVNS. The CDR3 has 15 residues. Trimming cost V 4 bases and J 3 bases; bases outside gene matches: 3. Donors included only healthy HIV-negative adults lacking recent acute infections or vaccinations. The material for each subset, its genomic DNA, was split evenly across several immunoSEQ plates. The assay was immunoSEQ multiplex PCR, and TCRdb's table has in-frame clones only and misses some. The profile shows roughly 510,000 clones, nearly 80% of them singletons.

The source material was PBMCs. This TCR came from a woman between 40 and 50 years old in good health. Some clones in this sample may be carry-over from other donors' samples. The chain couples TRBV25-1 to TRBJ2-7; TRBD2 aligns across 13 bases. The chain's CDR3 is CASSGGTSGIYEQYF. The DNA of the CDR3 is TGTGCCAGCAGTGGCGGGACTAGCGGGATCTACGAGCAGTACTTC.